This is a list of T cell receptor beta chains from one sample in a study of shared clonotypes between healthy human individuals. Assay used: immunoSEQ multiplex PCR; TCRdb lists only in-frame clones, some missing. Of about 2.3 million clones listed, just over 90% are singletons. Material for sequencing was naive CD4+ T cells from PBMCs. Receptors originate from a man aged 18-30 years in good health. Some clones in this sample may be carry-over from other donors' samples. The CDR3 runs from the conserved cysteine through the conserved F or W. A D gene is named only where the DNA matches it firmly. Expanded clones are given a class, and other clones once, few, many or no size at all.

abundance	len	v_gene	j_gene	d_gene	CDR3aa	CDR3nt
-	15	TRBV6-4	TRBJ1-5	-	CARANRVWSNQPQHF	TGTGCCAGAGCCAACAGGGTATGGAGCAATCAGCCCCAGCATTTT
-	15	TRBV2	TRBJ1-5	TRBD1	CASSVSDRRYQPQHF	TGTGCCAGCAGTGTCTCGGACAGGCGTTATCAGCCCCAGCATTTT
-	16	TRBV27	TRBJ2-5	-	CASSPLLWRAQETQYF	TGTGCCAGCAGTCCTTTGCTCTGGCGTGCCCAAGAGACCCAGTACTTC
few	14	TRBV7-9	TRBJ2-2	-	CASSLGIGSGELFF	TGTGCCAGCAGCTTAGGTATTGGTTCCGGGGAGCTGTTTTTT
-	14	TRBV6-1	TRBJ1-1	-	CASSFWTVNGHAFF	TGTGCCAGCAGTTTTTGGACAGTTAATGGGCACGCTTTCTTT
-	17	TRBV28	TRBJ2-3	TRBD2	CASSLSRAGGSTDTQYF	TGTGCCAGCAGTTTGAGTCGGGCGGGAGGCAGCACAGATACGCAGTATTTT
-	14	TRBV28	TRBJ2-7	TRBD2	CASSLAGGGYEQYF	TGTGCCAGCAGTTTAGCGGGGGGCGGGTACGAGCAGTACTTC
-	20	TRBV27	TRBJ2-3	TRBD1	CASSQRPGQGARRTTDTQYF	TGTGCCAGCAGCCAACGACCGGGACAGGGGGCCCGGAGAACCACAGATACGCAGTATTTT
once	17	TRBV28	TRBJ1-2	TRBD1	CASTTVPGQGRQSGYTF	TGTGCCAGCACGACTGTTCCGGGACAGGGGCGTCAGAGTGGCTACACCTTC
-	16	TRBV30	TRBJ2-7	-	CAWSARTGTPSYEQYF	TGTGCCTGGAGCGCGCGCACCGGGACTCCCTCCTACGAGCAGTACTTC
-	14	TRBV28	TRBJ1-1	-	CASSLWQGNTEAFF	TGTGCCAGCAGTTTATGGCAGGGGAACACTGAAGCTTTCTTT
-	13	TRBV15	TRBJ1-1	-	CATSHVDGTEAFF	TGTGCCACCAGTCACGTGGATGGCACTGAAGCTTTCTTT
many	13	TRBV6-1	TRBJ1-2	-	CASSATANYGYTF	TGTGCCAGCAGCGCGACAGCTAACTATGGCTACACCTTC
-	13	TRBV6-1	TRBJ2-7	TRBD1	CASSAGTGYEQYF	TGTGCCAGCAGTGCCGGGACAGGGTACGAGCAGTACTTC
-	13	TRBV6-1	TRBJ2-3	-	CAGEEEGTDTQYF	TGTGCCGGAGAGGAGGAAGGCACAGATACGCAGTATTTT
-	15	TRBV4-2	TRBJ2-7	-	CASSQVEGRVYEQYF	TGTGCCAGCAGCCAAGTTGAGGGCCGCGTCTACGAGCAGTACTTC
-	15	TRBV18	TRBJ2-1	-	CASSPTTGTYNEQFF	TGTGCCAGCTCACCGACCACCGGGACGTACAATGAGCAGTTCTTC
-	13	TRBV27	TRBJ2-1	-	CASSLHSYNEQFF	TGTGCCAGCAGTTTACACAGCTACAATGAGCAGTTCTTC
-	13	TRBV6-5	TRBJ1-1	-	CASRTTGDTEAFF	TGTGCCAGCAGAACGACCGGAGACACTGAAGCTTTCTTT
-	16	TRBV19	TRBJ2-5	-	CASSYRQVTNQETQYF	TGTGCCAGTAGTTATCGCCAAGTAACGAACCAAGAGACCCAGTACTTC
-	17	TRBV4-3	TRBJ1-2	-	CASSQDIGQTLIYGYTF	TGCGCCAGCAGCCAAGATATAGGACAGACACTCATCTATGGCTACACCTTC
-	14	TRBV19	TRBJ2-1	-	CASSIRTGYNEQFF	TGTGCCAGTAGTATCCGGACCGGTTACAATGAGCAGTTCTTC
once	13	TRBV18	TRBJ1-2	-	CASSPGSGYGYTF	TGTGCCAGCTCTCCAGGGAGTGGCTATGGCTACACCTTC
once	15	TRBV25-1	TRBJ2-5	-	CASSRHLTDQETQYF	TGTGCCAGCAGTCGGCATCTCACAGACCAAGAGACCCAGTACTTC
-	15	TRBV10-1	TRBJ1-5	TRBD1	CASRKGTGPYQPQHF	TGCGCCAGCAGGAAAGGGACAGGACCCTATCAGCCCCAGCATTTT
-	15	TRBV19	TRBJ2-7	TRBD2	CASSPGLAASYEQYF	TGTGCCAGTAGTCCCGGACTAGCGGCCTCCTACGAGCAGTACTTC
-	15	TRBV19	TRBJ2-7	-	CASSIQGLSSYEQYF	TGTGCCAGTAGTATTCAGGGACTGAGCTCCTACGAGCAGTACTTC
-	15	TRBV28	TRBJ1-5	TRBD1	CASRPTGTGNQPQHF	TGTGCCAGCAGGCCAACCGGGACAGGGAATCAGCCCCAGCATTTT
-	14	TRBV19	TRBJ2-3	-	CASSIWDHTDTQYF	TGTGCCAGTAGTATTTGGGACCACACAGATACGCAGTATTTT
once	15	TRBV5-1	TRBJ2-3	TRBD1	CASSLEGQSTDTQYF	TGCGCCAGCAGCTTGGAGGGACAGAGCACAGATACGCAGTATTTT
-	13	TRBV4-3	TRBJ2-7	TRBD2	CASSQDGGDEQYF	TGCGCCAGCAGCCAAGATGGGGGGGACGAGCAGTACTTC
-	14	TRBV6-6	TRBJ1-3	TRBD1	CASRPGQGKNTIYF	TGTGCCAGCAGGCCGGGACAGGGGAAAAACACCATATATTTT
-	15	TRBV19	TRBJ2-7	TRBD2	CASRETSGVSYEQYF	TGTGCCAGTAGAGAGACTAGCGGGGTATCCTACGAGCAGTACTTC
-	14	TRBV9	TRBJ1-2	-	CASSITGTNYGYTF	TGTGCCAGCAGCATTACAGGGACTAACTATGGCTACACCTTC
-	15	TRBV9	TRBJ2-2	-	CASSVGSWAAGELFF	TGTGCCAGCAGCGTAGGATCGTGGGCCGCCGGGGAGCTGTTTTTT
-	14	TRBV6-5	TRBJ2-1	TRBD1	CASSWGQSYNEQFF	TGTGCCAGCAGTTGGGGACAGTCCTACAATGAGCAGTTCTTC
-	17	TRBV5-1	TRBJ2-2	-	CASSFLVVAGNTGELFF	TGCGCCAGCAGCTTTCTCGTGGTTGCTGGGAACACCGGGGAGCTGTTTTTT
-	16	TRBV28	TRBJ2-5	TRBD1	CASSFTGQGQQETQYF	TGTGCCAGCAGTTTTACGGGACAGGGGCAACAAGAGACCCAGTACTTC
-	13	TRBV9	TRBJ2-7	-	CASSATGQAEQYF	TGTGCCAGCAGCGCAACGGGTCAGGCCGAGCAGTACTTC
-	15	TRBV2	TRBJ1-2	-	CASSEEARKNYGYTF	TGTGCCAGCAGTGAAGAGGCTAGGAAAAACTATGGCTACACCTTC
-	15	TRBV11-2	TRBJ2-7	TRBD2	CASSVAGGPSYEQYF	TGTGCCAGCAGTGTAGCGGGAGGGCCGTCCTACGAGCAGTACTTC
-	16	TRBV19	TRBJ2-3	TRBD2	CASSRGTSGSTDTQYF	TGTGCCAGTAGTCGAGGGACTAGCGGGAGCACAGATACGCAGTATTTT
-	16	TRBV18	TRBJ1-1	-	CASSPPGALRRAEAFF	TGTGCCAGCTCACCACCCGGGGCTCTCAGAAGGGCTGAAGCTTTCTTT